A single sample is the source of the 29 T cell receptor beta chains below, sequenced in a study of T-cell reconstitution after alpha-beta-depleted transplantation in children. TCRbeta library preparation incorporated unique molecular identifiers. MiXCR, applied by TCRdb to the PCR reads, yields one record per CDR3 protein. The sample lists about 6,100 distinct CDR3 sequences; approximately 16% were seen once. Sample: PBMCs, mostly from graft donor cells, taken 60 days after TCRalphabeta/CD19-depleted stem cell transplant. All receptors come from a male patient between 5 and 17 years old who had a stem cell transplant for acute myeloid leukemia, so the T cells may come from the graft donor.

This clonotype was detected a few times. CDR3 in DNA: TGCAGTGCCCTATCATACTCCTACGAGCAGTACTTC. It yields the protein CSALSYSYEQYF. The chain couples TRBV20-1 to TRBJ2-7; D is unresolved. The CDR3 consists of 12 residues. From germline, CDR1 is DFQATT and CDR2 SNEGSKA (reference sequence). Trimming left V 6 bases short and J 0 bases short, with 9 bases between.

There are a few counts of this clonotype. V is TRBV5-6 and J is TRBJ2-5, with D perhaps assigned TRBD1 or TRBD2 (5 bases each). Germline V gives CDR1 SGHDT, CDR2 YYEEEE. Trimming took 4 bases from V and 5 from J, leaving 21 bases between them. The CDR3 has 16 amino acids. CDR3 in amino acids: CASSLMTGQGWETQYF. In DNA form, the CDR3 reads TGTGCCAGCAGCCTAATGACGGGGCAGGGCTGGGAGACCCAGTACTTC.

CDR3 in DNA: TGTGCCAGCAGTTACGGGCCGGACGAAGAGACCCAGTACTTC. As protein: CASSYGPDEETQYF. V gene TRBV6-5 combines with J gene TRBJ2-5; D not certain. Germline-derived CDR1 and CDR2 are MNHEY and SVGAGI. This CDR3 is built from 14 residues. Trimming removed 2 bases at V and 3 bases at J, with 10 bases between.

The chain uses TRBV20-1 and TRBJ1-2; 9 nucleotides match TRBD1. The CDR3 loop spans 13 amino acids. V lost 5 bases and J lost 4; bases outside the gene matches: 5. CDR1 is DFQATT and CDR2 is SNEGSKA in the germline V gene (reference sequence). The CDR3 DNA sequence: TGCAGTGCTCCACAGGGGGCGGCCTATGGCTACACCTTC. Its translation is CSAPQGAAYGYTF.

This rearrangement joins TRBV6-5 to TRBJ2-1; TRBD2 might be the D (5 bases). CDR1 and CDR2 (germline): MNHEY, SVGAGI. This CDR3 has 17 amino acids. Trimming pared 5 bases from V and 1 base from J, leaving 18 bases between. CDR3 sequence: CASSTTEVIGSYNEQFF. DNA for the CDR3: TGTGCCAGCAGTACCACGGAGGTAATTGGGTCCTACAATGAGCAGTTCTTC.

J is TRBJ2-7 and V is TRBV5-1, with TRBD2 identical over 9 bases. In germline, CDR1 is SGHRS, CDR2 YFSETQ. The CDR3 runs 15 residues. J was trimmed by 4 bases and V by 4 bases; bases with no gene match: 9. CDR3 amino acids: CASSGRTSASYEQYF. The CDR3 DNA reads TGCGCCAGCAGCGGGCGGACTAGCGCAAGTTACGAGCAGTACTTC.

V is TRBV20-1 and J is TRBJ2-7; a possible D gene is TRBD2 (7 bases). Germline CDR1 reads DFQATT; CDR2 reads SNEGSKA (reference sequence). The CDR3 totals 13 residues. The V and J ends lost 6 bases and 3 bases respectively, with 15 bases between them. CDR3 coding DNA: TGCAGTGCCCTCCGGGGGGCGGTCTACGAGCAGTACTTC. This sequence encodes CSALRGAVYEQYF.

This clonotype was recorded a few times. The rearrangement joins TRBV5-6 to TRBJ2-3; the D is unclear. V was trimmed by 6 bases and J by 6 bases, leaving 11 bases between them. The germline gives CDR1 SGHDT, CDR2 YYEEEE. CDR3 length equals 12 residues. CDR3 DNA: TGTGCCAGCACCTATACCGGGGATACGCAGTATTTT. Translation gives CASTYTGDTQYF.

In its sample, this clonotype ranks as medium-sized. The chain is built from TRBV6-5 and TRBJ1-2; TRBD1 is a possible D gene (5 bases). The V end lost 0 bases, the J end lost 14 bases, and 19 bases lay between the germline ends. This CDR3 is 14 amino acids long. CDR1 and CDR2 (germline): MNHEY, SVGAGI. The DNA for the CDR3 is TGTGCCAGCAGTTACTCGAGGCCCGGGGGTGGGGGGACCTTC. Protein product: CASSYSRPGGGGTF.

This clonotype counts as medium-sized. The chain couples TRBV4-3 to TRBJ2-5; D is perhaps TRBD2 (6 bases). V was shortened by 0 bases and J by 5 bases, with 13 bases between the two germline ends. From germline, CDR1 is LGHNA and CDR2 YSLEER. This CDR3 contains 15 residues. CDR3 DNA: TGCGCCAGCAGCCAAGATAGCCTAGCGCGGGAGACCCAGTACTTC. This translates into CASSQDSLARETQYF.

Judged by abundance, this clonotype is medium-sized. The chain combines TRBV5-6 with TRBJ2-7, with 7 bases matching TRBD1. V was clipped by 2 bases and J by 0 bases; unmatched bases: 5. The CDR3 is 15 amino acids. The germline V gene encodes CDR1 SGHDT and CDR2 YYEEEE. The CDR3 is CASSFRGPSSYEQYF. DNA of the CDR3: TGTGCCAGCAGCTTTAGGGGGCCCAGCTCCTACGAGCAGTACTTC.

There are a few counts of this clonotype. V usage is TRBV4-3 and J usage is TRBJ2-1, with 8 nucleotides matching TRBD1. Germline CDR1 and CDR2: LGHNA and YSLEER. The CDR3 runs to 15 residues. The junction had 7 bases not matched to a gene; V was cut back by 4 bases and J by 5 bases. The CDR3 DNA sequence: TGCGCCAGCAGCCCTGCCCGGGACAGGCACAATGAGCAGTTCTTC. The encoded protein is CASSPARDRHNEQFF.

V gene TRBV12-3 or TRBV12-4 combines with J gene TRBJ2-7; possible D gene TRBD2, 5 bases. The ends were cut back, 6 bases at V and 3 bases at J, with 12 bases in the middle. This CDR3 is built from 13 residues. CDR3 sequence (DNA): TGTGCCAGCAGCACTCCGGGGAGCTACGAGCAGTACTTC. Its protein is CASSTPGSYEQYF.

By proportion, this clonotype is medium-sized. This chain joins TRBV29-1 and TRBJ2-3; D is unresolved. CDR3 length: 11 amino acids. V lost 0 bases and J lost 7, with 5 bases in between. CDR1 and CDR2 (germline): SQVTM, ANQGSEA. Here the CDR3 DNA reads TGCAGCGTTGAAGAAGGGAATACGCAGTATTTT. Translation gives CSVEEGNTQYF.

The chain has TRBV9 and TRBJ2-7; 10 nucleotides match TRBD1. The CDR3 has 14 residues. Trimming removed 6 bases from V and 3 bases from J; junction bases left unmatched: 6. CDR1 SGDLS and CDR2 YYNGEE come from the germline V gene. CDR3 DNA: TGTGCCAGCAACCGACAGGGGGCTCACTACGAGCAGTACTTC. It encodes CASNRQGAHYEQYF.

This clonotype was observed a handful of times. The V and J genes are TRBV20-1 and TRBJ1-1; D is perhaps TRBD1 (5 bases). This CDR3 contains 14 residues. The V and J ends lost 4 bases and 1 base respectively, with 13 bases between them. CDR1 is DFQATT, CDR2 SNEGSKA, per germline (reference sequence). In nucleotides, the CDR3 is TGCAGTGCTACTAGGGGACTCACGAACACTGAAGCTTTCTTT. Translated: CSATRGLTNTEAFF.

This chain uses TRBV20-1 with TRBJ2-7; D not resolved. Germline V gives CDR1 DFQATT, CDR2 SNEGSKA (reference sequence). V lost 1 base and J 3 bases, leaving 13 bases between the germline ends. The CDR3 has 14 residues. CDR3 region: CSARGPGPFYEQYF. CDR3 nucleotide sequence: TGCAGTGCTAGAGGACCCGGACCCTTCTACGAGCAGTACTTC.

This clonotype is labeled as medium-sized. The V call is TRBV20-1, the J call TRBJ2-7; D is uncertain. Trimming cost V 4 bases and J 3 bases, with 7 bases left between them. Germline V CDR1 and CDR2: DFQATT, SNEGSKA (reference sequence). CDR3 length: 11 residues. The CDR3 protein is CSAKGNYEQYF. The CDR3 bases are TGCAGTGCTAAAGGGAACTACGAGCAGTACTTC.

This clonotype ranks as medium-sized. V usage is TRBV30 and J usage is TRBJ1-1; D gene unclear. The CDR3 is 13 residues long. The germline gives CDR1 GTSNPN, CDR2 SVGIG (reference sequence). V lost 2 bases and J lost 0, with 7 bases in between. This chain's CDR3 is CAWSMDLNTEAFF. CDR3 sequence (DNA): TGTGCCTGGAGTATGGACTTGAACACTGAAGCTTTCTTT.

This clonotype came up a few times. The rearrangement joins TRBV29-1 to TRBJ2-1; TRBD1 agrees at 8 bases. V shed 6 bases, J shed 7 bases, and the junction held 8 bases outside the gene matches. Germline-derived CDR1 and CDR2 are SQVTM and ANQGSEA. The CDR3 has 13 residues. This chain's CDR3 is CSVRQGLVNEQFF. Written as DNA, the CDR3 is TGCAGCGTGAGACAGGGGCTGGTGAATGAGCAGTTCTTC.

By share of the sample, this clonotype is medium-sized. The chain is built from TRBV30 and TRBJ2-5; the D is unclear. Between the trimmed V and J ends, which lost 2 bases and 0 bases, there was a span of 13 bases. Looked up from germline, CDR1 is GTSNPN and CDR2 is SVGIG (reference sequence). The CDR3 covers 15 residues. CDR3 sequence: CAWSHRFPDQETQYF. The CDR3 coding sequence is TGTGCCTGGAGTCACCGTTTTCCCGACCAAGAGACCCAGTACTTC. Full variable domain (rest looked up from reference TRBV30 and TRBJ2-5): SQTIHQWPATLVQPVGSPLSLECTVEGTSNPNLYWYRQAAGRGLQLLFYSVGIGQISSEVPQNLSASRPQDRQFILSSKKLLLSDSGFYLCAWSHRFPDQETQYFGPGTRLLVL.

This clonotype was seen a handful of times. The chain uses TRBV20-1 and TRBJ2-7; D ambiguous. The ends were cut back, 1 base at V and 0 bases at J, with 4 bases in the middle. CDR1 is DFQATT, CDR2 SNEGSKA, per germline (reference sequence). The CDR3 extends over 12 amino acids. CDR3 loop: CSARGSSYEQYV. As DNA, the CDR3 is TGCAGTGCTAGAGGGAGCTCCTACGAGCAGTACGTC.

By share, this clonotype counts as medium-sized. V is TRBV20-1 and J is TRBJ1-1; 9 bases match TRBD1. Germline CDR1 reads DFQATT; CDR2 reads SNEGSKA (reference sequence). Trimming at V came to 0 bases and at J to 5 bases, leaving 7 bases not matched to a gene. The CDR3 is 15 amino acids. The CDR3 here is CSARDPTGGVTEAFF. The DNA of the CDR3 is TGCAGTGCTAGAGATCCGACAGGGGGAGTGACTGAAGCTTTCTTT.

The DNA of the CDR3 is TGTGCCAGCTCACAATTACCCGGGACTAGCGGGAGAGGGGGCGATGAGCAGTTCTTC. It encodes CASSQLPGTSGRGGDEQFF. The rearrangement joins TRBV18 to TRBJ2-1; TRBD2 aligns across 14 bases. V lost 4 bases and J lost 8; bases outside the gene matches: 16. The CDR3 covers 19 residues. The germline V gene encodes CDR1 KGHSH and CDR2 LQKENI.

This clonotype rates as medium-sized. This rearrangement joins TRBV5-1 to TRBJ2-7, with D tentatively TRBD2 (5 bases). Germline assignment: CDR1 SGHRS and CDR2 YFSETQ. The V and J ends lost 4 bases and 4 bases respectively, with 15 bases between them. This CDR3 comprises 14 residues. This CDR3 reads CASSPRTGGYEQYF. The CDR3 DNA reads TGCGCCAGCAGCCCCAGGACGGGCGGGTACGAGCAGTACTTC.

The chain links TRBV28 to TRBJ2-5; no reliable D call. With 10 bases removed from V and 5 bases from J, the gap between germline ends came to 20 bases. The length of the CDR3 is 14 residues. The V gene's germline CDR1 is MDHEN and CDR2 SYDVKM. The CDR3 loop is CATLGRLGWETQYF. The CDR3 nucleotides read TGTGCCACCCTTGGCAGGCTCGGGTGGGAGACCCAGTACTTC.

This clonotype has just a few counts. The chain links TRBV20-1 to TRBJ2-2; TRBD1 aligns across 8 bases. Germline loops: CDR1 DFQATT, CDR2 SNEGSKA (reference sequence). The CDR3 consists of 14 residues. Trimming took 4 bases from V and 3 from J; bases not matched to a gene: 4. The CDR3 loop is CSATGTGHTGELFF. DNA for the CDR3: TGCAGTGCTACCGGGACAGGTCACACCGGGGAGCTGTTTTTT.

The gene calls are TRBV11-2 and TRBJ1-4; 8 bases are shared with TRBD1. The CDR3 sequence is 15 residues long. Trimming at V came to 4 bases and at J to 5 bases, leaving 6 bases not matched to a gene. Germline V gene data show CDR1 as SGHAT and CDR2 as FQNNGV. CDR3 residues: CASSSPRQGNEKLFF. The DNA of the CDR3 is TGTGCCAGCAGCTCTCCTAGACAGGGGAATGAAAAACTGTTTTTT.

The V and J genes are TRBV28 and TRBJ1-1; a weak D match, TRBD1 (5 bases). The length of the CDR3 is 12 residues. Germline-derived CDR1 and CDR2 are MDHEN and SYDVKM. V lost 6 bases, J lost 7 bases, and 12 bases lay in between. CDR3 loop: CASRAGYGEAFF. The CDR3 nucleotides read TGTGCCAGCAGGGCAGGGTATGGTGAAGCTTTCTTT.